This is a list of T cell receptor beta chains from one sample in a study of T cell responses to AZD1222 COVID-19 vaccine. Repertoires were generated with immunoSEQ multiplex PCR, while TCRdb's copy carries only in-frame clones and drops some. The sample consists of around 190,000 clones, roughly 94% of them appearing once. The sequencing here drew on peripheral blood, taken 28 days after the second AZD1222 dose. These receptors all stem from an adult who received the AZD1222 COVID-19 vaccine. CDR3s include the opening cysteine and the closing phenylalanine or tryptophan. D genes are given only for firm matches. Not all rows give a size; the values are once, few, many and, for expanded clones, a class.

abundance	d_gene	v_gene	j_gene	CDR3nt	CDR3aa
.	.	TRBV13	TRBJ1-1	TGTGCCAGCAGCTTAGCGGGGAGGACTGAAGCTTTCTTT	CASSLAGRTEAFF
.	TRBD1	TRBV2	TRBJ1-2	TGTGCCAGCAGGGAAGACAGGGGAGGGATATATGGCTACACCTTC	CASREDRGGIYGYTF
.	TRBD1	TRBV28	TRBJ1-5	TGTGCCAGCAGTTTGGGACAGGGGTACGGTCAGCCCCAGCATTTT	CASSLGQGYGQPQHF
.	.	TRBV9	TRBJ1-2	TGTGCCAGCAGTACCGGGGGCTATGGCTACACCTTC	CASSTGGYGYTF
.	.	TRBV14	TRBJ2-7	TGTGCCAGCAGCCAGATCCGTGGTCAGGAGGGCGAGCAGTACTTC	CASSQIRGQEGEQYF
.	.	TRBV27	TRBJ2-1	TGTGCCAGCAGGTCAAATCGGGCGGCCAATTTAGAGCAGTTCTTC	CASRSNRAANLEQFF
.	.	TRBV27	TRBJ2-1	TGTGCCAGCAGTTTAATTAGCGGAATCATCAACAATGAGCAGTTCTTC	CASSLISGIINNEQFF
.	TRBD2	TRBV4-3	TRBJ2-3	TGCGCCAGCAGCGTAGCGGGGGAGAGCACAGATACGCAGTATTTT	CASSVAGESTDTQYF
.	.	TRBV12-5	TRBJ1-1	TGTGCTAGTGGAAACGCCTACAGGGAAGGGAACACTGAAGCTTTCTTT	CASGNAYREGNTEAFF
.	TRBD1	TRBV28	TRBJ1-1	TGTGCCAGCACATATAGGACAGGGGGAACTGAAGCTTTCTTT	CASTYRTGGTEAFF
.	.	TRBV29-1	TRBJ1-1	TGCAGCGTTAACAGCATGAACACTGAAGCTTTCTTT	CSVNSMNTEAFF
.	.	TRBV4-3	TRBJ2-6	TGCGCCAGCAGCCAAGAGATCTCTCCCAACGTCCTGACTTTC	CASSQEISPNVLTF
.	.	TRBV19	TRBJ1-5	TGTGCCAGTAGTATAGCCGCTAGCAATCAGCCCCAGCATTTT	CASSIAASNQPQHF
.	TRBD1	TRBV3-1/TRBV3-2	TRBJ1-5	TGTGCCAGCAGCCAAGAGGTAGTTCGGGACAGGCGCTTTGTGCCCCAGCATTTT	CASSQEVVRDRRFVPQHF
few	.	TRBV19	TRBJ1-5	TGTGCCAGTAGTATAGATTGGGATCAGCCCCAGCATTTT	CASSIDWDQPQHF
.	TRBD1	TRBV30	TRBJ1-4	TGTGCCTGGAGTGCCGCGCGGACAGGGGGCGAGTACGAAAAACTGTTTTTT	CAWSAARTGGEYEKLFF
.	TRBD1	TRBV5-1	TRBJ2-7	TGCGCCAGCAGCTTGCCCGGAGGACAGGGGAGTTACGAGCAGTACTTC	CASSLPGGQGSYEQYF
.	TRBD2	TRBV5-4	TRBJ2-1	TGTGCCAGCAGCTTCGGGGGGGGCAACTACAATGAGCAGTTCTTC	CASSFGGGNYNEQFF
.	.	TRBV2	TRBJ1-1	TGTGCCACCTCAGGGACGTCGATGAACACTGAAGCTTTCTTT	CATSGTSMNTEAFF
.	.	TRBV5-1	TRBJ1-1	TGCGCCAGCAGCCCTGACTCTTCACCCGAAGCTTTCTTT	CASSPDSSPEAFF
.	.	TRBV27	TRBJ2-3	TGTGCCAGCAGCGGTGTTGGTACGCAGTATTTT	CASSGVGTQYF
.	.	TRBV13	TRBJ1-1	TGTGCCAGCAGCTTAGGCCACAGGGATCGGAACACTGAAGCTTTCTTT	CASSLGHRDRNTEAFF
few	TRBD2	TRBV19	TRBJ2-7	TGTGCCAGTAGTATACTAGCGGGAGCCCCGTACGAGCAGTACTTC	CASSILAGAPYEQYF
.	.	TRBV28	TRBJ1-1	TGTGCCAGCAGCGAAAGATCATACACTGAAGCTTTCTTT	CASSERSYTEAFF
.	.	TRBV7-9	TRBJ2-2	TGTGCCAGCAGTCTCTGGCCAACGAACACCGGGGAGCTGTTTTTT	CASSLWPTNTGELFF
.	.	TRBV7-9	TRBJ2-7	TGTGCCAGCAGCGTCGGCTACGAGCAGTACTTC	CASSVGYEQYF
.	.	TRBV6-2/TRBV6-3	TRBJ1-1	TGTGCCAGCAGTTACTTAGGATCGAACACTGAAGCTTTCTTT	CASSYLGSNTEAFF
.	TRBD1	TRBV9	TRBJ1-5	TGTGCCAGCAGCATAGGGACAGGGAATCAGCCCCAGCATTTT	CASSIGTGNQPQHF
.	.	TRBV11-3	TRBJ1-1	TGTGCCAGCAGCCCCTCCGGGGGAAGGATCACTGAAGCTTTCTTT	CASSPSGGRITEAFF
.	.	TRBV6-5	TRBJ2-7	TGTGCCAGCACGCAGAAGCCCTCCTACGAGCAGTACTTC	CASTQKPSYEQYF
.	.	TRBV10-2	TRBJ1-5	TGCGCCAGCAGTGAGGGAGCCAATCAGCCCCAGCATTTT	CASSEGANQPQHF
.	.	TRBV25-1	TRBJ2-3	TGTGCCAGCAGTGCACTCAGGGATATAGATACGCAGTATTTT	CASSALRDIDTQYF
.	TRBD2	TRBV6-2/TRBV6-3	TRBJ2-5	TGTGCCAGCAGTTATGCGGGACTAGCAACAGAGACCCAGTACTTC	CASSYAGLATETQYF
.	.	TRBV27	TRBJ2-1	TGTGCCAGCAGTTACAGGGGGGGATCATATGAGCAGTTCTTC	CASSYRGGSYEQFF
.	TRBD2	TRBV30	TRBJ2-1	TGTGCCTGGAGCCTTGGGACTAGCGGGAGGCCGAACAATGAGCAGTTCTTC	CAWSLGTSGRPNNEQFF
.	.	TRBV7-9	TRBJ1-4	TGTGCCAGCAGCTTAGCAGGGGGAGGTGAAAAACTGTTTTTT	CASSLAGGGEKLFF
.	.	TRBV6-4	TRBJ1-1	TGTGCCAGCAGTGCGAACAGTGGCACTGAAGCTTTCTTT	CASSANSGTEAFF
.	TRBD1	TRBV27	TRBJ2-5	TGTGCCAGCAGTAATCGGACAGGTTCTGCACAAGAGACCCAGTACTTC	CASSNRTGSAQETQYF
.	.	TRBV9	TRBJ1-1	TGTGCCAGCAGCGTAGGACAGGAGAACACTGAAGCTTTCTTT	CASSVGQENTEAFF
.	.	TRBV11-1	TRBJ2-1	TGTGCCAGCAGCTTTTTCGTGGGGGATGAGCAGTTCTTC	CASSFFVGDEQFF
.	TRBD1	TRBV11-2	TRBJ1-1	TGTGCCAGCAGCGACCTTCATGACAGGGTCGCTGAAGCTTTCTTT	CASSDLHDRVAEAFF
.	.	TRBV18	TRBJ1-6	TGTGCCAGCTCACTCGGACAGCACGGTTTCAATTCACCCCTCCACTTT	CASSLGQHGFNSPLHF
.	.	TRBV18	TRBJ2-2	TGTGCCAGCTCACCATCCCAGACCGGGGAGCTGTTTTTT	CASSPSQTGELFF
.	.	TRBV12-5	TRBJ1-1	TGTGCTAGTGGTTTGGGACAGGCGTACACTGAAGCTTTCTTT	CASGLGQAYTEAFF
.	TRBD1	TRBV5-6	TRBJ2-7	TGTGCCAGCAGCCCTAAGGGGGCTGGGTACGAGCAGTACTTC	CASSPKGAGYEQYF
.	.	TRBV24-1	TRBJ2-3	TGTGCCACCGAAGACAACACAGATACGCAGTATTTT	CATEDNTDTQYF
.	TRBD1	TRBV29-1	TRBJ1-4	TGCAGCGTTCAGACAGGGAATGATGAAAAACTGTTTTTT	CSVQTGNDEKLFF
.	.	TRBV7-2	TRBJ1-1	TGTGCCAGCAGCAAACGGGACTCTAGGATGAACACTGAAGCTTTCTTT	CASSKRDSRMNTEAFF
.	.	TRBV3-1/TRBV3-2	TRBJ1-1	TGTGCCAGCAGGAGGGGGGTTTTGAACACTGAAGCTTTCTTT	CASRRGVLNTEAFF
.	.	TRBV25-1	TRBJ1-2	TGTGCCAGCAGTGGTTACAGGGACAACTATGGCTACACCTTC	CASSGYRDNYGYTF
.	.	TRBV6-5	TRBJ2-7	TGTGCCAGCAGCACACCTAGTAAGAGGGGCGAGCAGTACTTC	CASSTPSKRGEQYF
.	.	TRBV6-6	TRBJ1-5	TGTGCCAGCAGTTACTCGAGTCGAGAAACCAATCAGCCCCAGCATTTT	CASSYSSRETNQPQHF
.	.	TRBV18	TRBJ1-5	TGTGCCAGCTCACCTGAGGGGAATCAGCCCCAGCATTTT	CASSPEGNQPQHF
.	.	TRBV9	TRBJ1-6	TGTGCCAGCAGCGTAGGGTCCTTAGCAGCCAATTCACCCCTCCACTTT	CASSVGSLAANSPLHF
.	.	TRBV11-2	TRBJ2-7	TGTGCCAGCAGCCCCCGGACAGCCTCCTACGAGCAGTACTTC	CASSPRTASYEQYF
.	.	TRBV9	TRBJ1-3	TGTGCCAGCAGCACCGGCAATGGAAACACCATATATTTT	CASSTGNGNTIYF